This is a list of T cell receptor beta chains from one sample in a study of blood T cell repertoires in COVID-19. Profiling relied on immunoSEQ multiplex PCR, and the TCRdb table lists in-frame clones only, not all of them. This sample has 150,000 to 200,000 clones, with more than 60% found just once. The specimen sequenced was peripheral blood. All receptors come from a man between 65 and 85 years old with acute or convalescent COVID-19. CDR3s include the opening cysteine and the closing phenylalanine or tryptophan. D genes are given only for firm matches. Clone size is shown for a subset of rows, as once, few, many or a class of expanded clone.

J gene: TRBJ2-3; clone size: .; V gene: TRBV2; D gene: TRBD2; CDR3 DNA: TGTGCCAGCAGGCGCAGCGGGGGGTCTTCTAGCACAGATACGCAGTATTTT; CDR3 protein: CASRRSGGSSSTDTQYF
J gene: TRBJ1-1; clone size: .; V gene: TRBV7-2; D gene: .; CDR3 DNA: TGTGCCAGCAGTTTGGTTTGGCGCGGAGCTTTCTTT; CDR3 protein: CASSLVWRGAFF
J gene: TRBJ1-4; clone size: few; V gene: TRBV6-5; D gene: TRBD1; CDR3 DNA: TGTGCCAGCAGTTACTCGGGACAGTCAAATGAAAAACTGTTTTTT; CDR3 protein: CASSYSGQSNEKLFF
J gene: TRBJ2-1; clone size: .; V gene: TRBV10-3; D gene: TRBD2; CDR3 DNA: TGTGCCATCAGTGTGACTAGCGGGGGGAGCTCCTACAATGAGCAGTTCTTC; CDR3 protein: CAISVTSGGSSYNEQFF
J gene: TRBJ2-3; clone size: .; V gene: TRBV6-1; D gene: .; CDR3 DNA: TGTGCCAGCAGTGAGCCGGGACTTAGCACAGATACGCAGTATTTT; CDR3 protein: CASSEPGLSTDTQYF
J gene: TRBJ1-3; clone size: .; V gene: TRBV27; D gene: .; CDR3 DNA: TGTGCCAGCAGCGGGGTTTTATCGGGAAACACCATATATTTT; CDR3 protein: CASSGVLSGNTIYF
J gene: TRBJ2-3; clone size: .; V gene: TRBV11-2; D gene: .; CDR3 DNA: TGTGCCAGCGCCTTGGGGCTGGGGAAAGATACGCAGTATTTT; CDR3 protein: CASALGLGKDTQYF
J gene: TRBJ2-7; clone size: .; V gene: TRBV4-3; D gene: TRBD1; CDR3 DNA: TGCGCCAGCAGCCTTTCCGGGACAGGGCATGGGGAGCAGTACTTC; CDR3 protein: CASSLSGTGHGEQYF
J gene: TRBJ2-7; clone size: .; V gene: TRBV5-3; D gene: TRBD1; CDR3 DNA: TGTGCCAGAAGCAAACGACAGGGTGGCGAGCAGTACTTC; CDR3 protein: CARSKRQGGEQYF
J gene: TRBJ1-5; clone size: .; V gene: TRBV4-1; D gene: .; CDR3 DNA: TGCGCCAGCAGCCAAGCCAAGGAGGGGTATCAGCCCCAGCATTTT; CDR3 protein: CASSQAKEGYQPQHF
J gene: TRBJ1-6; clone size: .; V gene: TRBV5-1; D gene: TRBD1; CDR3 DNA: TGCGCCAGCAGCCAAGGGACAGGGGTTCGTGATTCACCCCTCCACTTT; CDR3 protein: CASSQGTGVRDSPLHF
J gene: TRBJ2-3; clone size: .; V gene: TRBV19; D gene: .; CDR3 DNA: TGTGCCAGTAGCTCAGGAGGAGAGACAGATACGCAGTATTTT; CDR3 protein: CASSSGGETDTQYF
J gene: TRBJ2-7; clone size: few; V gene: TRBV15; D gene: .; CDR3 DNA: TGTGCCACCAGCAATCCGAGCGAGCAGTACTTC; CDR3 protein: CATSNPSEQYF
J gene: TRBJ2-1; clone size: .; V gene: TRBV6-6; D gene: TRBD2; CDR3 DNA: TGTGCCAGCAGTCGGACTAGCGGGAGGAATGAGCAGTTCTTC; CDR3 protein: CASSRTSGRNEQFF
J gene: TRBJ1-5; clone size: .; V gene: TRBV11-2; D gene: .; CDR3 DNA: TGTGCCAGCAGCTTGGGAGAGGACCAGCCCCAGCATTTT; CDR3 protein: CASSLGEDQPQHF
J gene: TRBJ1-6; clone size: few; V gene: TRBV27; D gene: TRBD1; CDR3 DNA: TGTGCCAGCAGTTCCGACAGGGCCAATTCACCCCTCCACTTT; CDR3 protein: CASSSDRANSPLHF
J gene: TRBJ2-7; clone size: .; V gene: TRBV5-1; D gene: TRBD2; CDR3 DNA: TGCGCCAGCAGCTTGGCCCCGACTAGCGGGGGTCCGATTTCCTACGAGCAGTACTTC; CDR3 protein: CASSLAPTSGGPISYEQYF
J gene: TRBJ1-1; clone size: few; V gene: TRBV5-1; D gene: TRBD1; CDR3 DNA: TGCGCCAGCAAGGGACAGGACATGAACACTGAAGCTTTCTTT; CDR3 protein: CASKGQDMNTEAFF
J gene: TRBJ2-7; clone size: once; V gene: TRBV13; D gene: .; CDR3 DNA: TGTGCCAGCAGCTCAACAAGGACTATATCCTACGAGCAGTACTTC; CDR3 protein: CASSSTRTISYEQYF
J gene: TRBJ2-3; clone size: .; V gene: TRBV7-6; D gene: TRBD2; CDR3 DNA: TGTGCCAGCAGCCCTAGCCCCGGTAGCGGGAGGAAGTCAGATACGCAGTATTTT; CDR3 protein: CASSPSPGSGRKSDTQYF
J gene: TRBJ1-3; clone size: .; V gene: TRBV6-1; D gene: .; CDR3 DNA: TGTGCCAGCAGTGTAGACAGACTGAGCTCTGGAAACACCATATATTTT; CDR3 protein: CASSVDRLSSGNTIYF
J gene: TRBJ2-3; clone size: once; V gene: TRBV19; D gene: .; CDR3 DNA: TGTGCCAGTACTGGCTCCGGGACTAGCACAGATACGCAGTATTTT; CDR3 protein: CASTGSGTSTDTQYF
J gene: TRBJ2-3; clone size: .; V gene: TRBV19; D gene: TRBD1; CDR3 DNA: TGTGCCAGTAGTGGGACAGGGCTATCAGATACGCAGTATTTT; CDR3 protein: CASSGTGLSDTQYF
J gene: TRBJ2-1; clone size: .; V gene: TRBV4-1; D gene: .; CDR3 DNA: TGCGCCAGCAGCCAAGAGTTAGCGGTTAGCTCCTACAATGAGCAGTTCTTC; CDR3 protein: CASSQELAVSSYNEQFF
J gene: TRBJ2-7; clone size: .; V gene: TRBV10-3; D gene: TRBD2; CDR3 DNA: TGTGCCATTACACTAGCGCCTACCTACGAGCAGTACTTC; CDR3 protein: CAITLAPTYEQYF
J gene: TRBJ2-1; clone size: once; V gene: TRBV5-1; D gene: .; CDR3 DNA: TGCGCCAGCATTTCTACCTCTTACAATGAGCAGTTCTTC; CDR3 protein: CASISTSYNEQFF
J gene: TRBJ1-5; clone size: few; V gene: TRBV21-1; D gene: .; CDR3 DNA: TGTGCCAGAGGACTTTATAGCAATCAGCCCCAGCATTTT; CDR3 protein: CARGLYSNQPQHF
J gene: TRBJ1-3; clone size: medium-sized; V gene: TRBV25-1; D gene: .; CDR3 DNA: TGTGCCAGCTCGCTAGGTGGAAACACCATATATTTT; CDR3 protein: CASSLGGNTIYF
J gene: TRBJ1-1; clone size: .; V gene: TRBV12-5; D gene: TRBD1; CDR3 DNA: TGTGCTAGTGGTTTACAGGGGGCGAACACTGAAGCTTTCTTT; CDR3 protein: CASGLQGANTEAFF
J gene: TRBJ2-5; clone size: .; V gene: TRBV2; D gene: .; CDR3 DNA: TGTGCGCACCAACCCAGCAGCGCCGAACAAGAGACCCAGTACTTC; CDR3 protein: CAHQPSSAEQETQYF
J gene: TRBJ1-4; clone size: .; V gene: TRBV2; D gene: .; CDR3 DNA: TGTGCCAGCAGCCTTAAATTGGGGAGTGAAAAACTGTTTTTT; CDR3 protein: CASSLKLGSEKLFF
J gene: TRBJ2-7; clone size: .; V gene: TRBV19; D gene: TRBD2; CDR3 DNA: TGTGCCAGTAGTAGAGCGGGGGGATACTACGAGCAGTACTTC; CDR3 protein: CASSRAGGYYEQYF
J gene: TRBJ1-2; clone size: .; V gene: TRBV6-1; D gene: TRBD1; CDR3 DNA: TGTGCCAGCAGTGAAGTCGGACAGGGGGGCTACACCTTC; CDR3 protein: CASSEVGQGGYTF
J gene: TRBJ2-4; clone size: .; V gene: TRBV3-1/TRBV3-2; D gene: TRBD2; CDR3 DNA: TGTGCCAGCAGCCCCTATGGGACTAGCTCCACCAAAAACATTCAGTACTTC; CDR3 protein: CASSPYGTSSTKNIQYF
J gene: TRBJ1-1; clone size: .; V gene: TRBV7-6; D gene: .; CDR3 DNA: TGTGCCAGCAGCTTAGCGGGCACCATGGCTGAAGCTTTCTTT; CDR3 protein: CASSLAGTMAEAFF
J gene: TRBJ1-1; clone size: .; V gene: TRBV6-5; D gene: .; CDR3 DNA: TGTGCCAGCAGTTACACCTTTGGGGCGAACACTGAAGCTTTCTTT; CDR3 protein: CASSYTFGANTEAFF
J gene: TRBJ1-1; clone size: .; V gene: TRBV28; D gene: TRBD1; CDR3 DNA: TGTGCCAGCAGCAAGACAGGGCTGAACACTGAAGCTTTCTTT; CDR3 protein: CASSKTGLNTEAFF
J gene: TRBJ1-6; clone size: .; V gene: TRBV6-2/TRBV6-3; D gene: .; CDR3 DNA: TGTGCCAGCAGTCCCGGGACTCCACCAATGTCCCTCCACTTT; CDR3 protein: CASSPGTPPMSLHF
J gene: TRBJ2-5; clone size: .; V gene: TRBV27; D gene: .; CDR3 DNA: TGTGCCAGCAGCCCCCGTACCCAGGGTACGGAAGAGACCCAGTACTTC; CDR3 protein: CASSPRTQGTEETQYF
J gene: TRBJ2-3; clone size: .; V gene: TRBV6-5; D gene: TRBD1; CDR3 DNA: TGTGCCAGCAGAGTTGGACAGGCTAGCACAGATACGCAGTATTTT; CDR3 protein: CASRVGQASTDTQYF
J gene: TRBJ1-2; clone size: few; V gene: TRBV3-1/TRBV3-2; D gene: TRBD1; CDR3 DNA: TGTGCCAGCAGCCAAGATGCCAGGGGGCGTGAAGGCTACACCTTC; CDR3 protein: CASSQDARGREGYTF
J gene: TRBJ2-7; clone size: .; V gene: TRBV7-6; D gene: TRBD2; CDR3 DNA: TGTGCCAGCAGCTCCCATCCCCTAGCGGGAGTTGACGAGCAGTACTTC; CDR3 protein: CASSSHPLAGVDEQYF
J gene: TRBJ2-1; clone size: .; V gene: TRBV30; D gene: TRBD1; CDR3 DNA: TGTGCCTGGAGTGTAAACAGGGGGCCAAAGAGTGAGCAGTTCTTC; CDR3 protein: CAWSVNRGPKSEQFF
J gene: TRBJ1-6; clone size: .; V gene: TRBV7-3; D gene: TRBD1; CDR3 DNA: TGTGCCAGCAGCGCCAACCAGGGGGCCAATTCACCCCTCCACTTT; CDR3 protein: CASSANQGANSPLHF
J gene: TRBJ1-1; clone size: .; V gene: TRBV28; D gene: .; CDR3 DNA: TGTGCCAGCAGGCCGGCGGGGAACACTGAAGCTTTCTTT; CDR3 protein: CASRPAGNTEAFF
J gene: TRBJ2-5; clone size: .; V gene: TRBV3-1/TRBV3-2; D gene: .; CDR3 DNA: TGTGCCAGCAGCCAAAGAGGGGAGACCCAGTACTTC; CDR3 protein: CASSQRGETQYF
J gene: TRBJ2-7; clone size: few; V gene: TRBV4-1; D gene: TRBD1; CDR3 DNA: TGCGCCAGCAGCCACCCGGGACAGGCCTACGAGCAGTACTTC; CDR3 protein: CASSHPGQAYEQYF
J gene: TRBJ2-5; clone size: .; V gene: TRBV6-1; D gene: TRBD2; CDR3 DNA: TGTGCCAGCAGTGAAGGGACTAGCGGGTTGTGGGGGAATCGGGAGACCCAGTACTTC; CDR3 protein: CASSEGTSGLWGNRETQYF
J gene: TRBJ2-2; clone size: few; V gene: TRBV5-1; D gene: .; CDR3 DNA: TGCGCCAGCAGCTTGGGCAGGGGATACACCGGGGAGCTGTTTTTT; CDR3 protein: CASSLGRGYTGELFF
J gene: TRBJ1-1; clone size: .; V gene: TRBV15; D gene: TRBD1; CDR3 DNA: TGTGCCACCAGCAGAGCACAGGGGCAGGTCGGGTTTGAAGCTTTCTTT; CDR3 protein: CATSRAQGQVGFEAFF
J gene: TRBJ2-7; clone size: .; V gene: TRBV6-2/TRBV6-3; D gene: TRBD1; CDR3 DNA: TGTGCCAGCAGTTATTCTGGACAGGGGGCAGGGGAGCAGTACTTC; CDR3 protein: CASSYSGQGAGEQYF
J gene: TRBJ2-7; clone size: .; V gene: TRBV1; D gene: .; CDR3 DNA: TGCACCAGCAGGTCGTTGTCGGGACATACCTACGAGCAGTACTTC; CDR3 protein: CTSRSLSGHTYEQYF
J gene: TRBJ2-3; clone size: .; V gene: TRBV11-2; D gene: TRBD2; CDR3 DNA: TGTGCCAGCAGCTTCCCTCGACTAGCGGACCTTTCCACAGATACGCAGTATTTT; CDR3 protein: CASSFPRLADLSTDTQYF